A single sample is the source of the 4 T cell receptor beta chains below, sequenced in a study of monozygotic twins with inflammatory bowel disease. TCRdb re-called the 5' RACE reads; one entry per CDR3 protein, DNA not given. Recorded for this sample: some 200,000 distinct CDR3 sequences. Sequenced: blood. These receptor sequences come from a human donor with ulcerative colitis or Crohn's disease, or a healthy co-twin of an affected twin (not recorded which).

The V and J genes are TRBV3-1 and TRBJ2-1; without DNA, the TCRdb call of TRBD2 cannot be checked. Germline V gene sequence: CDR1 LGHDT, CDR2 YNNKEL (reference sequence). This CDR3 region has 16 residues. This chain's CDR3 is CASSHSRGASYNEQFF.

The V gene is TRBV15, the J gene TRBJ1-5; TCRdb outputs TRBD1, but without DNA this stays unchecked. This CDR3 spans 19 amino acids. Germline V gene lookup returns CDR1 LNHNV and CDR2 YYDKDF (reference sequence). The CDR3: CATSRGSGGIGSSNQPQHF. The whole variable domain, filled in from reference TRBV15 and TRBJ1-5, reads DAMVIQNPRYQVTQFGKPVTLSCSQTLNHNVMYWYQQKSSQAPKLLFHYYDKDFNNEADTPDNFQSRRPNTSFCFLDIRSPGLGDTAMYLCATSRGSGGIGSSNQPQHFGDGTRLSIL.

The chain uses TRBV7-9 and TRBJ2-5; as DNA is missing, the TRBD2 call by TCRdb cannot be tested. The CDR3 loop spans 13 amino acids. Germline CDR1 reads SEHNR; CDR2 reads FQNEAQ (reference sequence). This CDR3 is CASSLGGLETQYF.

This sequence joins TRBV23-1 and TRBJ1-6; lacking DNA, the TRBD1 call made by TCRdb goes unchecked. TRBV23-1 is classed as an ORF, of uncertain function. The CDR3 has 14 amino acids. CDR3 amino acids: CASSPRFLGSPLHF.